This T cell receptor (beta chain) was retrieved from a study of OX40 agonist ivuxolimab in advanced cancers. Study-level background: Ivuxolimab was an agonistic, fully human IgG2 monoclonal antibody directed against OX40 (CD134), a costimulatory receptor. Intravenous ivuxolimab was administered to patients every 2 weeks at six dose levels: 0.01, 0.1, 0.3, 1.5, 3 and 10 mg/kg. Among the roughly 52 dose-escalation patients, around 19 had hepatocellular carcinoma, 15 or so melanoma, 9 renal cell carcinoma and 9 head and neck cancer. In the dose-escalation cohort, 82.7% of patients were male, and the mean age was approximately 55 years, with a range of 23 to 79. Prior anti-PD-1, anti-PD-L1 or anti-CTLA-4 therapy was permitted, and approximately 42% of dose-escalation patients had received checkpoint inhibitors. Partial responses occurred in three dose-escalation patients: two with cutaneous melanoma and one with hepatocellular carcinoma. Peripheral TCRbeta sequencing was intended to test whether TCR sequence diversity was altered and clonal T-cell expansion was caused by ivuxolimab. The paper describes the monotherapy dose-escalation part (N = 52 patients) of the phase I trial of ivuxolimab.

Genomic DNA was isolated from the sorted cells so that the TCRbeta CDR3 region could be sequenced. The immunoSEQ Assay was used to sequence the TCRbeta CDR3 regions. TCRdb stores this immuneACCESS table with in-frame sequences only. Part of the clones is absent; in the studies checked, under half of the shortfall reflects unresolved V genes, and no reason is known for the rest. The sample table contains tens of thousands of clones; only one count was recorded for approximately 85% of them. The top ten clones comprise approximately 10% of the sample. Patients with autoimmune disease history or receiving systemic immunosuppression were excluded from the trial. Peripheral blood for TCR sequencing was drawn from every dose cohort at baseline, at cycle 4 day 1 and at cycle 7 day 1. Samples were obtained from an open-label, multicenter, first-in-human phase I dose-escalation trial of ivuxolimab. Adults with locally advanced or metastatic head and neck squamous cell, hepatocellular, melanoma or renal cell carcinoma were enrolled in the trial. Before TCR sequencing, CD4+ T cells and CD8+ T cells were sorted from peripheral blood as separate populations.

Paper-wide results and their limitations: At doses of 0.1 to 3.0 mg/kg, clonal expansion of both CD4+ and CD8+ T cells in blood was seen between baseline and week 6. In the 0.1-3.0 mg/kg groups, partial responders were among the patients with the lowest normalized peripheral clonal expansion, particularly in CD8+ T cells. Low levels of normalized T-cell clonal expansion were also shown by some nonresponding patients. The antigen specificity of the peripheral T cells that underwent clonal expansion was not determined. After ivuxolimab, expanded clones were on average more numerous among CD8+ T cells than among CD4+ T cells.

Reading from cysteine to phenylalanine, the CDR3 counts 13 amino acids. Here the CDR3 DNA is all that survives: 39 bases in frame from base 1. A distance of 7 bases separates the germline ends of V and J, which lose 5 bases and 2 bases respectively. Per the germline V gene (reference sequence), LNHDA is the CDR1 and SQIVND is the CDR2. Comment on this clone: The antigen this receptor binds is unknown. It has no much larger one-base neighbor in the sample; base qualities were not kept.

The sequencing used CD4+ or CD8+ T cells sorted from blood, collected in a trial of the OX40 agonist ivuxolimab. The chain joins TRBV19 to TRBJ2-1, with the D gene call left open. This TCR was sampled from an adult with an advanced solid tumor such as melanoma, head and neck, liver or kidney cancer. The CDR3 protein: CASSRETYNEQFF. The DNA is as follows: TGTGCCAGTAGTCGCGAGACCTACAATGAGCAGTTCTTC.